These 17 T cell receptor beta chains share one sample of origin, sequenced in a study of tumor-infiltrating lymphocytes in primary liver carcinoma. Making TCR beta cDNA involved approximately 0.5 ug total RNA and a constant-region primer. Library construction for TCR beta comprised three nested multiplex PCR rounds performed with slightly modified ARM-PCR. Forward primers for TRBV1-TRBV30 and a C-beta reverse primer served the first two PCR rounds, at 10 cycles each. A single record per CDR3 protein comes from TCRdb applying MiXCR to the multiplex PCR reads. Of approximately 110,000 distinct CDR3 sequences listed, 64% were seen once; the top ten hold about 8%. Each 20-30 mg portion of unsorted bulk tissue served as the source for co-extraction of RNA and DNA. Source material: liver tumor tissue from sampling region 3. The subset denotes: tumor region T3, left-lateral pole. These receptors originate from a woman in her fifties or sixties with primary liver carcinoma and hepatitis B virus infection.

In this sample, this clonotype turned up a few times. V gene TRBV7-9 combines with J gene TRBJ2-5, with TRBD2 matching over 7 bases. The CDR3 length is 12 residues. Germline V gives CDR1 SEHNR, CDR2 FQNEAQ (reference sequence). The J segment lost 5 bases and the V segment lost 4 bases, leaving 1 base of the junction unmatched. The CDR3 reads CASSSGRETQYF. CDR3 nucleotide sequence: TGTGCCAGCAGCTCCGGGAGGGAGACCCAGTACTTC.

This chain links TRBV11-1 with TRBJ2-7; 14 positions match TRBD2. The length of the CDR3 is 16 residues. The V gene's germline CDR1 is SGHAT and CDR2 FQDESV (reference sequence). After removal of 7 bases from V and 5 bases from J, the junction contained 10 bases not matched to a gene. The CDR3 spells CASISWTSGRRNEQYF. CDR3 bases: TGTGCCAGCATCTCCTGGACTAGCGGGAGGAGGAACGAGCAGTACTTC.

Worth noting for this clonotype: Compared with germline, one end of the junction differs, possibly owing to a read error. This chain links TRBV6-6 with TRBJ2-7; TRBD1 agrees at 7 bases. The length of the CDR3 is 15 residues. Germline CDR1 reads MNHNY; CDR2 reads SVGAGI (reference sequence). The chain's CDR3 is CASSHSGTAFHEQYF. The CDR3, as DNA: TGTGCCAGCAGTCACTCAGGGACAGCGTTCCACGAGCAGTACTTC.

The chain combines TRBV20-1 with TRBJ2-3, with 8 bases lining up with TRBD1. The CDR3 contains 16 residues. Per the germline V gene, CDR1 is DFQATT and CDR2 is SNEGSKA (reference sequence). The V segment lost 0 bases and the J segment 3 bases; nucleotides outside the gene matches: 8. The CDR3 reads CSARDSGRGRTDTQYF. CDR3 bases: TGCAGTGCTAGAGATTCTGGCAGGGGGCGGACAGATACGCAGTATTTT.

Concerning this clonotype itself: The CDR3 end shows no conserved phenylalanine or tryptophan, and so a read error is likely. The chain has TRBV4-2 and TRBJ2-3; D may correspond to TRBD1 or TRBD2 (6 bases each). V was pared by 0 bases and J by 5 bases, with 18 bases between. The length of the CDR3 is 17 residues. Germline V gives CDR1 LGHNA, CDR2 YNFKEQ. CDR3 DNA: TGTGCCAGCAGCCAAGATCGAGGGGGGACGGTGGTAGATACGCAGTATTCT. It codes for CASSQDRGGTVVDTQYS.

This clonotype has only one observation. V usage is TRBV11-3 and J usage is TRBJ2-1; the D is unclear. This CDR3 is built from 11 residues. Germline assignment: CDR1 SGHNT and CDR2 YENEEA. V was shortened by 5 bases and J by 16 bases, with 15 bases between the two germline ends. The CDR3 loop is CASSLGVFSFF. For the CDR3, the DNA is TGTGCCAGCAGCCTCGGAGTTTTCAGCTTCTTC.

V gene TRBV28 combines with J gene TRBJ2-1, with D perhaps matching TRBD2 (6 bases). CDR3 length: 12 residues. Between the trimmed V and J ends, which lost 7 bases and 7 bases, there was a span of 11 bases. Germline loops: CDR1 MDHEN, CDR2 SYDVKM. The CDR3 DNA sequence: TGTGCCAGCACTTTGGGAGGTAATGAGCAGTTCTTC. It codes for CASTLGGNEQFF.

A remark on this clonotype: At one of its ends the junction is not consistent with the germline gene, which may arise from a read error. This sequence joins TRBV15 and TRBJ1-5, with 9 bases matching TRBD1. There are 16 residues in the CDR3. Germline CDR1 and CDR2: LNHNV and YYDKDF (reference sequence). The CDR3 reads CATSRDRQGGNQPQQF. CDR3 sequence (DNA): TGTGCCACCAGCAGGGATCGACAGGGGGGCAATCAGCCCCAGCAATTT.

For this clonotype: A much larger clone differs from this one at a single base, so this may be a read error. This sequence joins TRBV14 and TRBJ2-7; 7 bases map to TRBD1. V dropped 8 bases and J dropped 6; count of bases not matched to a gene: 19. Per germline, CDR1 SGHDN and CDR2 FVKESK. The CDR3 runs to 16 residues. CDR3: CASCPRQGISRSEQYF. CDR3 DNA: TGTGCCAGCTGCCCGAGACAGGGTATTTCGAGAAGCGAGCAGTACTTC.

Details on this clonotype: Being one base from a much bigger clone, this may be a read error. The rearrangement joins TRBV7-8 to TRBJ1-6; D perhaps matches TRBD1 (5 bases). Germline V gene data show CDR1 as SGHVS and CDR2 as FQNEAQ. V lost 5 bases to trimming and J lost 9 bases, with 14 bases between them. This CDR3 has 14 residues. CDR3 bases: TGTGCCAGCAGCAGACAGCGGGATGGTTCACCCCTCCACTTT. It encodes CASSRQRDGSPLHF.

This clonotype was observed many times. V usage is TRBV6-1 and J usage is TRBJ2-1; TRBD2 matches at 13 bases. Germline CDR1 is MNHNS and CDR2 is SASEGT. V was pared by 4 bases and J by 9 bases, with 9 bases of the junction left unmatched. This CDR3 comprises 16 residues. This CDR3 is CASSGGTSGKVGEQFF. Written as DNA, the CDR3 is TGTGCCAGCAGTGGGGGGACTAGCGGGAAAGTCGGTGAGCAGTTCTTC.

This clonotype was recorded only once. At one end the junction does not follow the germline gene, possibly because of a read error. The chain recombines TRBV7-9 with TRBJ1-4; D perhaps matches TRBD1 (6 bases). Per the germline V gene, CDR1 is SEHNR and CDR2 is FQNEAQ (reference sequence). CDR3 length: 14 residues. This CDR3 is CASNLLGADEKLFF. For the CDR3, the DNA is TGTGCAAGCAACCTACTGGGGGCAGATGAAAAACTGTTTTTT.

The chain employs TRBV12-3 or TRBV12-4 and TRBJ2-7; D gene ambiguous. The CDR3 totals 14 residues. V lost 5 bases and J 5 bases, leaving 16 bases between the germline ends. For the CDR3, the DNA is TGTGCCAGCAGTACTGAAACAGTGGGCAACGAGCAGTACTTC. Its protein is CASSTETVGNEQYF.

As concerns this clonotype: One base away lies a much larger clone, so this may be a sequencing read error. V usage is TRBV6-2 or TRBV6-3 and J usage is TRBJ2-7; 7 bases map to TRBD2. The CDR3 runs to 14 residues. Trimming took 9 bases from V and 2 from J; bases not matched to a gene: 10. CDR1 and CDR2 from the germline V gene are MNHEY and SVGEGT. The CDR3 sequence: CARSDPGGAYEQYF. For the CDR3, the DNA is TGTGCCAGGAGTGATCCTGGGGGGGCCTACGAGCAGTACTTC.

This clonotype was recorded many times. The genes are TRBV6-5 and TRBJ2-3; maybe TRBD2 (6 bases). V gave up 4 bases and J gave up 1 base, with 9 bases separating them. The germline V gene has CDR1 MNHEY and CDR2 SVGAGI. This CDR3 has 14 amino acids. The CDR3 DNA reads TGTGCCAGCAGTTCTACGGGGGGCACAGATACGCAGTATTTT. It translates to CASSSTGGTDTQYF.

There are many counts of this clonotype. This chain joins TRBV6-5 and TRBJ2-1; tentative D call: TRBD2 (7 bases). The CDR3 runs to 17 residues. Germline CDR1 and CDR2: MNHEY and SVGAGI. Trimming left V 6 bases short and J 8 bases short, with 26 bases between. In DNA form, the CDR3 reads TGTGCCAGCAGAGTCTGGGGGGGCAGAAGAGGTAGGGATGAGCAGTTCTTC. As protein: CASRVWGGRRGRDEQFF.

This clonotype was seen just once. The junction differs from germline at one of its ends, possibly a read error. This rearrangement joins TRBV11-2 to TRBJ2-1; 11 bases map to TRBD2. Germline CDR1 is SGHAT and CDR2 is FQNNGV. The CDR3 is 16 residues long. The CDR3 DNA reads TGTGCCAGCTTAGGTCTGGTAGCGGGAGGGCCGAATGAGCAGCTCTTC. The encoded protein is CASLGLVAGGPNEQLF.